This is a list of T cell receptor beta chains from one sample in a study of early T cells in non-severe SARS-CoV-2 infection. MiXCR was run by TCRdb on the 5' RACE reads, yielding one entry per CDR3 protein. Here the sample spans 80,000 or so distinct CDR3 sequences, over 5% being singletons. The specimen was whole blood. The receptor source for this set is an adult who was a healthcare worker with PCR-confirmed SARS-CoV-2 infection or an uninfected control (not recorded which). Each CDR3 is given with its conserved first and last residue. D genes are given only for firm matches. Not every row has a clone size; where given, it reads once, few, many or a size class.

v_call	j_call	d_call	clone_size	cdr3_aa	cdr3_nt
TRBV4-3	TRBJ2-5	.	few	CASSIGSPAEETQYF	TGCGCCAGCAGCATCGGGTCCCCGGCGGAAGAGACCCAGTACTTC
TRBV3-1	TRBJ2-7	TRBD2	many	CASSQAAGGPGQYF	TGTGCCAGCAGCCAAGCCGCGGGGGGACCCGGGCAGTACTTC
TRBV30	TRBJ2-1	.	.	CAWIPLASSYNEQFF	TGTGCCTGGATCCCCCTAGCAAGCTCCTACAATGAGCAGTTCTTC
TRBV7-8	TRBJ2-1	TRBD2	many	CASSLVKREKTNYNEQFF	TGTGCCAGCAGCTTAGTTAAGCGGGAGAAAACCAACTACAATGAGCAGTTCTTC
TRBV28	TRBJ1-5	.	.	CASSFRAWGRWPQHF	TGTGCCAGCAGTTTCCGAGCCTGGGGGCGTTGGCCCCAGCATTTT
TRBV5-5	TRBJ2-3	TRBD1	.	CASSPLPDRGFTDTQYF	TGTGCCAGCAGCCCGCTCCCTGACAGGGGGTTCACAGATACGCAGTATTTT
TRBV9	TRBJ2-3	.	few	CASSVATDTQYF	TGTGCCAGCAGCGTAGCTACAGATACGCAGTATTTT
TRBV5-6	TRBJ2-6	.	many	CASSLTNVLTF	TGTGCCAGCAGCTTAACCAACGTCCTGACTTTC
TRBV6-1	TRBJ2-7	.	many	CASSTGRWEQYF	TGTGCCAGCAGCACAGGGAGGTGGGAGCAGTACTTC
TRBV5-4	TRBJ2-2	.	few	CASSLEGRGLSTGELFF	TGTGCCAGCAGCTTGGAGGGGAGGGGGCTAAGCACCGGGGAGCTGTTTTTT
TRBV6-2/TRBV6-3	TRBJ2-1	TRBD1	.	CASRPGQGWDEQFF	TGTGCCAGCAGACCCGGACAGGGTTGGGATGAGCAGTTCTTC
TRBV5-4	TRBJ2-5	.	.	CASSLGPQETQYF	TGTGCCAGCAGCTTGGGCCCCCAAGAGACCCAGTACTTC
TRBV28	TRBJ2-5	.	many	CASSLLQETQYF	TGTGCCAGCAGTTTACTCCAAGAGACCCAGTACTTC
TRBV4-1	TRBJ2-3	.	few	CASGQGLTTTDTQYF	TGCGCCAGCGGGCAGGGGTTAACGACCACAGATACGCAGTATTTT
TRBV3-1	TRBJ2-2	.	few	CASSQTGELFF	TGTGCCAGCAGCCAGACCGGGGAGCTGTTTTTT
TRBV12-3/TRBV12-4	TRBJ2-7	.	many	CASIQNGASYEQYF	TGTGCCAGCATCCAAAACGGGGCCTCCTACGAGCAGTACTTC
TRBV7-9	TRBJ1-1	TRBD1	many	CASSSLGTANTEAFF	TGTGCCAGCAGCTCCTTAGGGACAGCCAACACTGAAGCTTTCTTT
TRBV4-3	TRBJ2-2	.	many	CASSQDLGRAAGELFF	TGCGCCAGCAGCCAAGATCTGGGCAGGGCGGCCGGGGAGCTGTTTTTT
TRBV29-1	TRBJ2-7	.	many	CSVESQGRAREQYF	TGCAGCGTTGAAAGCCAGGGGAGGGCGCGGGAGCAGTACTTC
TRBV11-2	TRBJ2-1	.	.	CASSLDLAGLNEQFF	TGTGCCAGCAGCTTAGATCTCGCGGGCCTGAATGAGCAGTTCTTC
TRBV12-3/TRBV12-4	TRBJ2-5	.	.	CASSLSFGGETQYF	TGTGCCAGCAGTTTAAGCTTCGGGGGAGAGACCCAGTACTTC
TRBV6-1	TRBJ2-3	.	.	CASSASGRSTDTQYF	TGTGCCAGCAGTGCCTCGGGACGTAGCACAGATACGCAGTATTTT
TRBV11-2	TRBJ2-3	.	.	CASSPDRGADTQYF	TGTGCCAGCAGCCCGGACAGAGGTGCGGATACGCAGTATTTT
TRBV20-1	TRBJ1-5	.	few	CSACMSGGNNQPQHF	TGCAGTGCTTGTATGAGCGGCGGGAACAATCAGCCCCAGCATTTT
TRBV11-2	TRBJ2-5	.	many	CASSNSAQETQYF	TGTGCCAGCAGCAACAGCGCTCAAGAGACCCAGTACTTC
TRBV28	TRBJ2-3	TRBD2	.	CASSRLAGGVDTQYF	TGTGCCAGCAGTCGACTAGCGGGGGGGGTAGATACGCAGTATTTT
TRBV28	TRBJ2-3	TRBD1	few	CASSSTGYTDTQYF	TGTGCCAGCAGTTCGACAGGGTACACAGATACGCAGTATTTT
TRBV6-6	TRBJ1-6	TRBD1	many	CASSRQGSDSPLHF	TGTGCCAGCAGTCGACAGGGTTCGGATTCACCCCTCCACTTT
TRBV10-3	TRBJ1-5	TRBD1	many	CAISEWGQGPVGQPQHF	TGTGCCATCAGTGAGTGGGGACAGGGGCCGGTAGGTCAGCCCCAGCATTTT
TRBV5-1	TRBJ2-6	TRBD1	many	CASSLNAGTGGTGANVLTF	TGCGCCAGCAGCTTGAATGCCGGGACAGGGGGAACTGGGGCCAACGTCCTGACTTTC
TRBV15	TRBJ2-7	.	.	CATSRDRGYEQYF	TGTGCCACCAGCAGAGATCGGGGGTACGAGCAGTACTTC
TRBV19	TRBJ2-7	.	many	CATAYRGGGSYEQYF	TGTGCCACCGCATACCGGGGCGGCGGCTCCTACGAGCAGTACTTC
TRBV12-3/TRBV12-4	TRBJ2-2	.	few	CASSRYTGELFF	TGTGCCAGCAGCAGATATACCGGGGAGCTGTTTTTT
TRBV29-1	TRBJ1-1	.	many	CSVEGLTWTEAFF	TGCAGCGTTGAGGGCCTTACGTGGACTGAAGCTTTCTTT
TRBV7-6	TRBJ1-4	.	many	CASSYKSGAKLFF	TGTGCCAGCAGCTACAAGTCCGGAGCAAAACTGTTTTTT
TRBV3-1	TRBJ2-1	.	many	CASSQVSTYNEQFF	TGTGCCAGCAGCCAAGTATCCACCTACAATGAGCAGTTCTTC
TRBV15	TRBJ2-1	.	.	CATSLGANEQFF	TGTGCCACCAGCCTGGGCGCTAATGAGCAGTTCTTC
TRBV19	TRBJ2-1	TRBD2	few	CASQAGGDYNEQFF	TGTGCCAGTCAAGCGGGAGGAGACTACAATGAGCAGTTCTTC
TRBV28	TRBJ2-7	.	.	CASSRDGATYEQYF	TGTGCCAGCAGCCGTGACGGAGCCACCTACGAGCAGTACTTC
TRBV30	TRBJ1-2	.	many	CAWSVAGVPNYGYTF	TGTGCCTGGAGTGTAGCGGGGGTACCTAACTATGGCTACACCTTC
TRBV6-5	TRBJ2-6	TRBD1	.	CASSSGQGAFGANVLTF	TGTGCCAGCAGTTCCGGACAGGGGGCCTTTGGGGCCAACGTCCTGACTTTC
TRBV3-1	TRBJ1-1	TRBD1	many	CASSQDSGQGMFGTEAFF	TGTGCCAGCAGCCAAGATTCGGGACAGGGGATGTTTGGCACTGAAGCTTTCTTT
TRBV4-3	TRBJ1-1	TRBD1	many	CASSQDRSDRDNTEAFF	TGCGCCAGCAGCCAAGACCGTTCGGACAGGGACAACACTGAAGCTTTCTTT
TRBV28	TRBJ2-7	TRBD1	.	CASSSHLGGTDEQYF	TGTGCCAGCAGTTCCCATTTAGGGGGCACGGACGAGCAGTACTTC
TRBV4-1	TRBJ1-5	TRBD1	many	CASSQTRQGFNQPQHF	TGCGCCAGCAGCCAGACAAGACAGGGGTTCAATCAGCCCCAGCATTTT
TRBV10-3	TRBJ1-4	TRBD1	.	CATTGQDAEKLFF	TGTGCCACAACGGGACAGGATGCTGAAAAACTGTTTTTT
TRBV4-3	TRBJ2-7	TRBD1	.	CASSPAKGGQPYEQYF	TGCGCCAGCAGCCCGGCCAAAGGGGGCCAACCCTACGAGCAGTACTTC
TRBV6-2/TRBV6-3	TRBJ2-7	TRBD1	few	CASSYGDRVKSEQYF	TGTGCCAGCAGTTACGGGGACAGGGTGAAGTCCGAGCAGTACTTC
TRBV7-2	TRBJ2-1	.	.	CASSLFPGGSGNEQFF	TGTGCCAGCAGCTTATTTCCAGGAGGGAGCGGGAATGAGCAGTTCTTC
TRBV7-8	TRBJ1-6	.	few	CASSPSPGQGNSPLHF	TGTGCCAGCAGCCCTTCTCCCGGGCAGGGCAATTCACCCCTCCACTTT
TRBV4-2	TRBJ1-1	TRBD1	.	CASSYRTGTLKLFF	TGTGCCAGCAGTTATCGGACAGGAACACTGAAGCTTTTCTTT
TRBV6-6	TRBJ2-4	.	few	CASSYTLAGDKNIQYF	TGTGCCAGCAGTTACACCCTAGCAGGGGACAAAAACATTCAGTACTTC
TRBV2	TRBJ2-5	TRBD2	.	CASSESLAGVETQYF	TGTGCCAGCAGTGAAAGTCTAGCGGGAGTAGAGACCCAGTACTTC
TRBV5-4	TRBJ2-1	.	many	CASSRGDSTYNEQFF	TGTGCCAGCAGCCGAGGGGACTCGACCTACAATGAGCAGTTCTTC
TRBV5-8	TRBJ1-2	.	many	CASSLKGVPGSYGYTF	TGTGCCAGCAGCTTGAAGGGGGTTCCGGGGAGTTATGGCTACACCTTC
TRBV7-2	TRBJ2-6	.	.	CASSLAISSGANVLTF	TGTGCCAGCAGCTTAGCAATTTCCTCTGGGGCCAACGTCCTGACTTTC
TRBV7-2	TRBJ2-5	TRBD1	.	CASSYDRGQTQYF	TGTGCCAGCAGCTACGACAGGGGACAGACCCAGTACTTC
TRBV6-4	TRBJ1-1	.	.	CASSDSRQGRTEAFF	TGTGCCAGCAGTGACTCGCGGCAGGGGAGAACTGAAGCTTTCTTT
TRBV19	TRBJ2-7	TRBD2	few	CASSETSGRFPREQYF	TGTGCCAGTAGTGAAACTAGCGGGAGGTTTCCTCGCGAGCAGTACTTC
TRBV3-1	TRBJ1-3	TRBD1	many	CASSTGTVSSGNTIYF	TGTGCCAGCAGCACCGGGACAGTGAGCTCTGGAAACACCATATATTTT